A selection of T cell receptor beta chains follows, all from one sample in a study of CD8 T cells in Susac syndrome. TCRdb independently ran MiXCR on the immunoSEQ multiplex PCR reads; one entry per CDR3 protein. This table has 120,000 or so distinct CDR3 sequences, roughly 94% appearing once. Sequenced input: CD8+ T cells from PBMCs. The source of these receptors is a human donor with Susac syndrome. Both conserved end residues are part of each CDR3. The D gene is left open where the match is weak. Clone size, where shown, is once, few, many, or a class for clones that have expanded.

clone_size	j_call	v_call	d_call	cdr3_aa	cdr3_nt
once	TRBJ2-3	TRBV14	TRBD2	CASSQDRLAGYSTDTQYF	TGTGCCAGCAGCCAAGATCGGCTAGCGGGATACAGCACAGATACGCAGTATTTT
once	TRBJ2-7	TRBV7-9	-	CASSPGLRGSYEQYF	TGTGCCAGCAGCCCTGGACTGAGGGGTTCCTACGAGCAGTACTTC
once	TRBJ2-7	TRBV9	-	CASSALTGPYEQYF	TGTGCCAGCAGCGCTTTGACAGGCCCCTACGAGCAGTACTTC
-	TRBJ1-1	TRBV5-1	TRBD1	CASSQGQGLDTEAFF	TGCGCCAGCAGCCAGGGACAGGGCTTGGACACTGAAGCTTTCTTT
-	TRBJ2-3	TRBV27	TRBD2	CASSPRLAGLSTDTQYF	TGTGCCAGCAGTCCACGACTAGCGGGCCTAAGCACAGATACGCAGTATTTT
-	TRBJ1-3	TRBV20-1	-	CSARDREWSGNTIYF	TGCAGTGCTAGAGACAGGGAATGGTCTGGAAACACCATATATTTT
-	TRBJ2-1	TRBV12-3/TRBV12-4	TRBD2	CASSTGGPNEQFF	TGTGCCAGCAGTACGGGGGGTCCCAATGAGCAGTTCTTC
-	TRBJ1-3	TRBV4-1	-	CASSQGVPGNTIYF	TGCGCCAGCAGCCAGGGCGTTCCTGGAAACACCATATATTTT
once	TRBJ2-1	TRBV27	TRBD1	CASSGTVRDEQFF	TGTGCCAGCAGTGGGACAGTGCGCGATGAGCAGTTCTTC
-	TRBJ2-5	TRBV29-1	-	CSVVGVGGQETQYF	TGCAGCGTGGTAGGGGTTGGGGGGCAAGAGACCCAGTACTTC
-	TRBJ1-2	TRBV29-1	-	CSVAVSGYGYTF	TGCAGCGTTGCTGTTTCAGGGTATGGCTACACCTTC
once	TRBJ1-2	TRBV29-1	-	CSVDEGNYGYTF	TGCAGCGTTGACGAGGGGAACTATGGCTACACCTTC